Listed below are T cell receptor beta chains from one sample, sequenced in a study of a mutant IDH1 vaccine in newly diagnosed glioma. Which antigens these TCRs recognize remains unknown. The repertoire was sequenced with immunoSEQ multiplex PCR; TCRdb's copy has only in-frame clones and lacks some. This sample has roughly 32,000 clones, with about nine tenths found just once. This specimen was PBMCs, taken from a glioma patient whose treatment included an IDH1 peptide vaccine. The receptors stem from a man aged 35-49 years with glioma. Both conserved end residues are trimmed from each CDR3. Clone size is shown for a subset of rows, as once, few, many or a class of expanded clone.

v_gene: TRBV2
abundance: -
CDR3aa: AGQGGYLREAF

v_gene: TRBV5-5
abundance: -
CDR3aa: ASSQRVAGAYEQY

v_gene: TRBV5-4
abundance: -
CDR3aa: ASSRGLGDEKLF

v_gene: TRBV10-2
abundance: -
CDR3aa: ASSELGPESSGNTIY

v_gene: TRBV10-1
abundance: -
CDR3aa: ASSESDFTGELF

v_gene: TRBV4-2
abundance: -
CDR3aa: ASSQTTRGLRAF

v_gene: TRBV19
abundance: -
CDR3aa: ASSIAAGANTGELF

v_gene: TRBV7-9
abundance: -
CDR3aa: ASSLSGAGVSYEQY

v_gene: TRBV2
abundance: -
CDR3aa: ASSYTGGTEAF

v_gene: TRBV7-2
abundance: -
CDR3aa: ASSLAPTGFRSYNSPLH

v_gene: TRBV5-1
abundance: -
CDR3aa: ASSLGPATDTQY

v_gene: TRBV27
abundance: few
CDR3aa: ASSFWVGETQY

v_gene: TRBV7-9
abundance: -
CDR3aa: ASSLYNLGAMTQY

v_gene: TRBV7-6
abundance: -
CDR3aa: ASSLRTGEAEKLF

v_gene: TRBV19
abundance: -
CDR3aa: ASSIRKDYGYT

v_gene: TRBV6-8
abundance: -
CDR3aa: ASSYSSGEPYNEQF

v_gene: TRBV7-9
abundance: once
CDR3aa: ASRKDRVNTEAF

v_gene: TRBV7-6
abundance: -
CDR3aa: ASSLVWRDYGYT

v_gene: TRBV29-1
abundance: -
CDR3aa: SVRVVGNTEAF

v_gene: TRBV28
abundance: -
CDR3aa: ASSHPPYEQY

v_gene: TRBV27
abundance: -
CDR3aa: ASRESGANVLT

v_gene: TRBV7-9
abundance: -
CDR3aa: ASSRVAGGTTDTQY

v_gene: TRBV5-4
abundance: -
CDR3aa: ASSEGGGLGNEKLF

v_gene: TRBV7-9
abundance: -
CDR3aa: ASSFSGVNTEAF

v_gene: TRBV18
abundance: -
CDR3aa: ASSPPVGNEQF

v_gene: TRBV4-2
abundance: -
CDR3aa: ASSQRGTNTEAF

v_gene: TRBV18
abundance: -
CDR3aa: ASSPREKNTGELF

v_gene: TRBV19
abundance: -
CDR3aa: ASSFGANVLT

v_gene: TRBV27
abundance: -
CDR3aa: ASSLQRLGEQY

v_gene: TRBV2
abundance: -
CDR3aa: ASSDRGGKAEAF

v_gene: TRBV7-9
abundance: -
CDR3aa: ASSPSPAYGYT

v_gene: TRBV4-1
abundance: -
CDR3aa: ASSPKQGWHTIY